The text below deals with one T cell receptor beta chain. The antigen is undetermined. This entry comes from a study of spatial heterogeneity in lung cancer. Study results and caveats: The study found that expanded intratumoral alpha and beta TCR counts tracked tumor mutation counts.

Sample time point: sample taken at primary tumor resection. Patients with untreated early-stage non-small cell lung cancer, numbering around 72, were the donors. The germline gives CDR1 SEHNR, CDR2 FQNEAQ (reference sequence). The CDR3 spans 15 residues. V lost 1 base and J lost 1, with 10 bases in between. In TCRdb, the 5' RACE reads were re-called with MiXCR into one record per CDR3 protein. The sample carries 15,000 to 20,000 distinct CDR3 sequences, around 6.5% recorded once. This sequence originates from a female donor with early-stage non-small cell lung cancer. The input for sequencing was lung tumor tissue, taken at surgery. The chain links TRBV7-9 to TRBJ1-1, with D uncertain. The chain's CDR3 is CASSLGVRENTEAFF. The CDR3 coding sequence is TGTGCCAGCAGCTTAGGTGTCAGAGAGAACACTGAAGCTTTCTTT.